A selection of T cell receptor beta chains follows, all from one sample in a study of T cells after yellow fever vaccination. TCRdb passed the 5' RACE reads through MiXCR, listing each CDR3 protein once. The table lists around 590,000 distinct CDR3 sequences, around 12% of them singletons. The sequencing here drew on PBMCs, taken on the day of the yellow fever booster vaccination. All receptors derive from a young man who received the YFV17D yellow fever vaccine. CDR3s include the opening cysteine and the closing phenylalanine or tryptophan. D genes are given only for firm matches. Clone size appears in some rows only: once, few, many, or a class for an expanded clone.

v_call,j_call,d_call,clone_size,cdr3_nt,cdr3_aa
TRBV20-1,TRBJ2-2,TRBD1,few,TGCAGTGCTAGAGACCGCTTGACAGGGGTCTACACCGGGGAGCTGTTTTTT,CSARDRLTGVYTGELFF
TRBV7-2,TRBJ2-4,TRBD2,few,TGTGCCAGCAGCGGGAGCTCGGGAGGGAACATTCAGTACTTC,CASSGSSGGNIQYF
TRBV5-1,TRBJ2-2,-,-,TGCGCCAGCAGCTTGGTCCAGACCTCCAAGACGAACACCGGGGAGCTGTTTTTT,CASSLVQTSKTNTGELFF
TRBV20-1,TRBJ2-7,-,-,TGCAGTGCTCAGGGGCCCTATCGGGGCTCCTACGAGCAGTACTTC,CSAQGPYRGSYEQYF
TRBV7-9,TRBJ1-2,-,few,TGTGCCAGCAGGGCTCGGACAGATTACGATGGCTACACCTTC,CASRARTDYDGYTF
TRBV7-9,TRBJ2-7,TRBD2,few,TGTGCCAGCAGCCTCACTAGCGGGAGGCGGAACGAGCAGTACTTC,CASSLTSGRRNEQYF
TRBV5-1,TRBJ2-5,-,-,TGCGCCAGCAGCCCCGAGGCCAGCGTAGAGACCCAGTACTTC,CASSPEASVETQYF
TRBV15,TRBJ2-1,-,many,TGTGCCACCAGCAGAGGGGGTGGGGGCAGCAATGAGCAGTTCTTC,CATSRGGGGSNEQFF
TRBV30,TRBJ2-2,TRBD2,-,TGTGCCTGGAGTCTTGGGATTAGCGGGGTCGGGGAGCTGTTTTTT,CAWSLGISGVGELFF
TRBV5-4,TRBJ2-5,-,-,TGTGCCAGCAGCCTTCAAGCGCGAGTGTACCAAGAGACCCAGTACTTC,CASSLQARVYQETQYF
TRBV27,TRBJ2-5,-,-,TGTGCCAGCAGTTTATTGCAGGGGCAAGAGACCCAGTACTTC,CASSLLQGQETQYF
TRBV7-3,TRBJ1-1,-,few,TGTGCCAGCAGCTTCGGAGGGGGTGAAGCTTTCTTT,CASSFGGGEAFF
TRBV5-1,TRBJ2-2,TRBD1,-,TGCGCCAGCACCTGGCCAACAGGGGGCCTCGCGAACACCGGGGAGCTGTTTTTT,CASTWPTGGLANTGELFF
TRBV18,TRBJ2-5,-,few,TGTGCCAGCTCACCACGTGTAGGGGAGGAGACCCAGTACTTC,CASSPRVGEETQYF
TRBV5-1,TRBJ2-1,TRBD2,few,TGCGCCAGCAGAACTAGCGGGGGGAACAATGAGCAGTTCTTC,CASRTSGGNNEQFF
TRBV20-1,TRBJ2-7,TRBD2,many,TGCAGTGCCCAGGTAGGAGGGAGGGATTCGGAGCAGTACTTC,CSAQVGGRDSEQYF
TRBV7-9,TRBJ2-3,-,-,TGTGCCAGCAGCAGTACGCAGTATTTT,CASSSTQYF
TRBV19,TRBJ2-7,TRBD1,-,TGTGCCAGTAGCAAACCGGGACAGGGGAAGGTGGAGCAGTACTTC,CASSKPGQGKVEQYF
TRBV6-1,TRBJ1-2,-,few,TGTGCCAGCAGTGAATGGACAGACTATGGCTACACCTTC,CASSEWTDYGYTF
TRBV20-1,TRBJ2-1,-,-,TGCAGTGCTCTCCAGGGGCTCCCTATCTACAATGAGCAGTTCTTC,CSALQGLPIYNEQFF
TRBV12-3/TRBV12-4,TRBJ1-1,-,-,TGTGCCAGCAGTTTGGGCTTAGGGGGGAGTGAAACTGAAGCTTTCTTT,CASSLGLGGSETEAFF
TRBV5-1,TRBJ2-7,-,-,TGCGCCAGCGCCGATAGTGCTTTCTACGAGCAGTACTTC,CASADSAFYEQYF
TRBV20-1,TRBJ2-7,-,few,TGCAGTGCTAGAGAGACTACCCTTGAAGGCGAGCAGTACTTC,CSARETTLEGEQYF
TRBV6-1,TRBJ2-5,-,-,TGTGCCAGCAACCTAAGGGGAGGACAAAGCGAGTACTTC,CASNLRGGQSEYF
TRBV5-1,TRBJ2-2,-,-,TGCGCCAGCAGCTTAACAAGGGCCGGGGAGCTGTTTTTT,CASSLTRAGELFF
TRBV6-1,TRBJ1-4,TRBD1,-,TGTGCCAGCACAAATAGTAGGGGGGGACAGATTAATGAAAAACTGTTTTTT,CASTNSRGGQINEKLFF
TRBV7-3,TRBJ2-3,-,-,TGTGCCAGCAGCTTAGGTAGTAGCGCAGATACGCAGTATTTT,CASSLGSSADTQYF
TRBV7-2,TRBJ2-2,-,-,TGTGCCAGCAGCTTGGATACAGGGTCCGGGGAGCTGTTTTTT,CASSLDTGSGELFF
TRBV6-1,TRBJ2-1,TRBD1,-,TGTGCCAGCAGACCCGACAGGGGAAGGTACAATGAGCAGTTCTTC,CASRPDRGRYNEQFF
TRBV2,TRBJ2-1,-,-,TGTGCCAGCGCGGGGACCTCGGGTGAGCAGTTCTTC,CASAGTSGEQFF
TRBV7-2,TRBJ2-1,-,-,TGTGCCAGCAGCTTAGGGCTAGCAGAGAATGAGCAGTTCTTC,CASSLGLAENEQFF
TRBV19,TRBJ2-7,TRBD2,-,TGTGCCAGTACTAAAGCCCGGGGACTAGCGGGATCCTACGAGCAGTACTTC,CASTKARGLAGSYEQYF
TRBV9,TRBJ1-5,-,-,TGTGCCAGCAGCGCGGGGGATCTGAGCAATCAGCCCCAGCATTTT,CASSAGDLSNQPQHF
TRBV15,TRBJ1-1,-,-,TGTGCCACCAGCAGAGCAGGACGTCTGAACACTGAAGCTTTCTTT,CATSRAGRLNTEAFF
TRBV12-3/TRBV12-4,TRBJ2-1,-,few,TGTGCCAGCACCCCAAGGAGCAGCGAGCAGTTCTTC,CASTPRSSEQFF
TRBV3-1,TRBJ2-1,-,few,TGTGCCAGCCAAGCCTACAATGAGCAGTTCTTC,CASQAYNEQFF
TRBV20-1,TRBJ1-3,-,-,TGCAGTGCTAGAGAAGGGGTTGGAAACACCATATATTTT,CSAREGVGNTIYF
TRBV20-1,TRBJ2-3,TRBD2,-,TGCAGTGCCCTAGCGGAAGTATATACGCAGTATTTT,CSALAEVYTQYF
TRBV5-4,TRBJ2-1,-,-,TGTGCCAGCAGCTTGTCCTTCGACCCGCACAATGAGCAGTTCTTC,CASSLSFDPHNEQFF
TRBV5-4,TRBJ2-2,-,few,TGTGCCAGCAGTTTTCAGGGGAGGACCCTTACCGGGGAGCTGTTTTTT,CASSFQGRTLTGELFF
TRBV6-5,TRBJ1-6,TRBD1,-,TGTGCCAGCAGTTACCGGACAGGGGGGAATTCACCCCTCCACTTT,CASSYRTGGNSPLHF
TRBV9,TRBJ1-4,TRBD1,-,TGTGCCAGCAGCGAGGACAGGTTGGGAAAACTGTTTTTT,CASSEDRLGKLFF
TRBV6-1,TRBJ2-3,-,-,TGTGCCAGCAGTGTAAGACTGCCCTCAGATACGCAGTATTTT,CASSVRLPSDTQYF
TRBV7-2,TRBJ2-1,TRBD2,-,TGTGCCAGCAGCTTACTAACGGGAGGGCCTGATGAGCAGTTCTTC,CASSLLTGGPDEQFF
TRBV5-1,TRBJ1-2,TRBD1,few,TGCGCCAGCAGTACCGGGACAGGGCGCTTCTATGGCTACACCTTC,CASSTGTGRFYGYTF
TRBV7-2,TRBJ2-1,TRBD2,-,TGTGCCAGCAGCTTAGGGACTAGTTCCGGCGATGAGCAGTTCTTC,CASSLGTSSGDEQFF
TRBV10-3,TRBJ2-1,TRBD2,-,TGTGCCATCAGTGAGTCTCCCCGACTAGCGGGATGGAATGAGCAGTTCTTC,CAISESPRLAGWNEQFF
TRBV20-1,TRBJ1-5,-,few,TGCAGTGCTAGCGGACAGAATCAGCCCCAGCATTTT,CSASGQNQPQHF
TRBV11-1,TRBJ2-3,TRBD2,-,TGTGCCAGCAGCTCCCTTGTCACTAGCGGGCGTTTCACAGATACGCAGTATTTT,CASSSLVTSGRFTDTQYF
TRBV7-2,TRBJ2-7,-,-,TGTGCCAGCAGCTTAGGGTCCACAATGGGCGAGCAGTACTTC,CASSLGSTMGEQYF
TRBV6-2/TRBV6-3,TRBJ1-2,-,-,TGTGCCAGCAGCCCTGACTACCGGGACCTCTATGGCTACACCTTC,CASSPDYRDLYGYTF
TRBV20-1,TRBJ2-7,-,-,TGCAGTGCTAGGAGTGGTGGCGGAGCAAGCGAGCAGTACTTC,CSARSGGGASEQYF
TRBV28,TRBJ2-1,-,few,TGTGCCAGCAGTCCATCCCCGACCGATGAGCAGTTCTTC,CASSPSPTDEQFF